The 12 T cell receptor beta chains in this list originate from one sample, sequenced in a study of blood T cell repertoires in COVID-19 (TCRdb year 2020). Library generation was performed with the immunoSEQ multiplex PCR assay. TCRdb carries this immuneACCESS record with in-frame sequences only. Its versions omit some clonotypes, under half of them owing to an unresolved V gene in the studies checked, with the rest unexplained. Across this sample there are around 100,000 clones, with around 87% seen only once. The leading ten clones occupy around 3% of the sample. Material: peripheral blood. These receptors were obtained from a man aged 50 to 60 with active or convalescent COVID-19.

V is TRBV28 and J is TRBJ2-3; D perhaps matches TRBD1 (6 bases). Trimming took off 2 bases at V and 4 bases at J, with 10 bases between the two ends. There are 14 residues in the CDR3. Germline V CDR1 and CDR2: MDHEN, SYDVKM. CDR3 DNA: TGTGCCAGCAGTTTACAAACAGGGTCAGATACGCAGTATTTT. Amino acids: CASSLQTGSDTQYF. Looking up the rest from reference TRBV28 and TRBJ2-3 gives the full variable domain: DVKVTQSSRYLVKRTGEKVFLECVQDMDHENMFWYRQDPGLGLRLIYFSYDVKMKEKGDIPEGYSVSREKKERFSLILESASTNQTSMYLCASSLQTGSDTQYFGPGTRLTVL.

This chain links TRBV14 with TRBJ1-6; D is unclear. Trimming took 0 bases from V and 10 from J, leaving 7 bases between them. Germline V gives CDR1 SGHDN, CDR2 FVKESK. The CDR3 contains 13 residues. The DNA of the CDR3 is TGTGCCAGCAGCCAAGAGCGAACGTCACCCCTCCACTTT. Translating gives CASSQERTSPLHF.

The V and J genes are TRBV3-1 (or the pseudogene TRBV3-2) and TRBJ1-5; a possible D gene is TRBD1 (6 bases). CDR1 is LGHDT and CDR2 is YNNKEL in the germline V gene (reference sequence). CDR3 length equals 15 residues. Trimming pared 4 bases from V and 7 bases from J, leaving 17 bases between. The CDR3 sequence is CASSLRGGRGQPQHF. The CDR3 DNA is TGTGCCAGCAGCCTTCGCGGGGGGCGAGGACAGCCCCAGCATTTT.

This clone appeared a few times. CDR3 amino acids: CASSQGYFYGYTF. Written as DNA, the CDR3 is TGTGCCAGCAGCCAAGGGTACTTCTATGGCTACACCTTC. The V gene is TRBV3-1 (or the pseudogene TRBV3-2), the J gene TRBJ1-2; the D is unclear. CDR3 length equals 13 residues. Germline V gene lookup returns CDR1 LGHDT and CDR2 YNNKEL (reference sequence). Deletions cut 1 base from V and 4 bases from J, with 7 bases between.

The CDR3 coding sequence is TGTGCCAGCAGTACGGTGGGGGGATGGCTGTTTTTT. This codes for CASSTVGGWLFF. The genes are TRBV12-3 or TRBV12-4 and TRBJ2-2, with D perhaps TRBD2 (6 bases). The length of the CDR3 is 12 residues. Trimming removed 5 bases from V and 13 bases from J, with 14 bases in between.

The J gene is TRBJ2-1, the V gene TRBV18; TRBD1 might be the D (5 bases). The V gene lost 0 bases and the J gene lost 0 bases, with 15 bases spanning the gap. Germline assignment: CDR1 KGHSH and CDR2 LQKENI. The CDR3 length is 18 residues. CDR3 DNA sequence: TGTGCCAGCTCACCACCGAGGCAGGGTTGGATCTCCTACAATGAGCAGTTCTTC. It specifies CASSPPRQGWISYNEQFF.

The sample holds one count of this clone. The V and J genes are TRBV9 and TRBJ2-3; 10 bases are shared with TRBD2. The CDR3 is made up of 16 amino acids. Germline trimming cut 0 bases from V and 3 bases from J; bases unmatched to any gene: 4. Per germline, CDR1 SGDLS and CDR2 YYNGEE. In DNA form, the CDR3 reads TGTGCCAGCAGCGTAGGGGCTAGCGGGGGTACAGATACGCAGTATTTT. Its translation: CASSVGASGGTDTQYF.

The chain has TRBV10-1 and TRBJ2-3; TRBD1 aligns across 10 bases. After removal of 4 bases from V and 3 bases from J, the junction contained 1 base not matched to a gene. Germline-derived CDR1 and CDR2 are WNHNN and SYGVQD (reference sequence). The CDR3 runs to 14 residues. The CDR3 DNA follows: TGCGCCAGCAGTGGACAGGGGGCAACAGATACGCAGTATTTT. Translation: CASSGQGATDTQYF.

V usage is TRBV28 and J usage is TRBJ1-5, with 7 nucleotides matching TRBD1. Germline V gives CDR1 MDHEN, CDR2 SYDVKM. The CDR3 has 15 amino acids. With 7 bases clipped from V and 5 bases from J, the junction kept 11 bases outside the gene matches. The CDR3 bases are TGTGCCAGCAAAAAAGAGGGGGCAGGGTATCAGCCCCAGCATTTT. This gives the protein CASKKEGAGYQPQHF.

This rearrangement joins TRBV6-2 or TRBV6-3 to TRBJ2-3, with 13 nucleotides matching TRBD2. Germline CDR1 and CDR2: MNHEY and SVGEGT. The CDR3 totals 16 residues. Trimming took 5 bases from V and 3 from J; bases not matched to a gene: 5. CDR3 residues: CASSIGLAGETDTQYF. The CDR3 nucleotides are TGTGCCAGCAGTATCGGACTAGCGGGGGAAACAGATACGCAGTATTTT.

CDR3 loop: CASSHTSGGTDTQYF. In DNA form, the CDR3 reads TGCGCCAGCAGCCACACTAGCGGGGGGACAGATACGCAGTATTTT. V and J are TRBV4-3 and TRBJ2-3, with 12 bases fitting TRBD2. The CDR3 extends over 15 amino acids. The V and J ends lost 3 bases and 3 bases, in that order; junction bases with no gene match: 1. The germline V gene has CDR1 LGHNA and CDR2 YSLEER.

The chain links TRBV2 to TRBJ1-3; a weak D match, TRBD1 (5 bases). The CDR3 runs 14 residues. Germline assignment: CDR1 SNHLY and CDR2 FYNNEI. The V gene lost 3 bases and the J gene lost 4 bases, with 10 bases spanning the gap. The DNA for the CDR3 is TGTGCCAGCAGTGATCAGGGTTACGGAAACACCATATATTTT. It is translated as CASSDQGYGNTIYF.